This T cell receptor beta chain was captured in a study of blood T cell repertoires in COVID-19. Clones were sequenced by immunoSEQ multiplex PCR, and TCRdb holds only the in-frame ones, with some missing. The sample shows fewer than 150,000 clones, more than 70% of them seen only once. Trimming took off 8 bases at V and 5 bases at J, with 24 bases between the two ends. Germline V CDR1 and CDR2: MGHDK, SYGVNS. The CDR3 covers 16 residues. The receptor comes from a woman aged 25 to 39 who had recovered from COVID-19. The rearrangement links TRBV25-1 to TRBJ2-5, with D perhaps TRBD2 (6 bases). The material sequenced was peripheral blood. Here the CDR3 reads CASLFRSPTAGETQYF. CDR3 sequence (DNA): TGTGCCAGCCTCTTCAGGTCACCGACCGCGGGGGAGACCCAGTACTTC.